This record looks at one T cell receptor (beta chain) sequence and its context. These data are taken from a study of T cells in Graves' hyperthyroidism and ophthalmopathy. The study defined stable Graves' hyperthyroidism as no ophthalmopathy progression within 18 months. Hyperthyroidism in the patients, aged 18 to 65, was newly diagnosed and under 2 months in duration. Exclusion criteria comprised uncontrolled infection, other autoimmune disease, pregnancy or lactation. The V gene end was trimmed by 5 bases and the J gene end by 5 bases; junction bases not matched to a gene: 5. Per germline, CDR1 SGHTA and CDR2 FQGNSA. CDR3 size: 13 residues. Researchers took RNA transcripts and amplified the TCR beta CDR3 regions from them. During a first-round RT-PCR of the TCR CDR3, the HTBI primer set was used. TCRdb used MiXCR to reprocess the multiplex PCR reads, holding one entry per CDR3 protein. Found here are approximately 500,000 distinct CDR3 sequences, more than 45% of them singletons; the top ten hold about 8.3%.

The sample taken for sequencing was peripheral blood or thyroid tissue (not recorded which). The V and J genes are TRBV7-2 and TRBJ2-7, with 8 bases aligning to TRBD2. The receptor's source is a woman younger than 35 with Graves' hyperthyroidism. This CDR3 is CASSQAGANEQYF. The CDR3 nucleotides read TGTGCCAGCAGCCAAGCGGGGGCGAACGAGCAGTACTTC. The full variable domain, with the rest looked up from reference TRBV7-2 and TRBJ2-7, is GAGVSQSPSNKVTEKGKDVELRCDPISGHTALYWYRQSLGQGLEFLIYFQGNSAPDKSGLPSDRFSAERTGGSVSTLTIQRTQQEDSAVYLCASSQAGANEQYFGPGTRLTVT.